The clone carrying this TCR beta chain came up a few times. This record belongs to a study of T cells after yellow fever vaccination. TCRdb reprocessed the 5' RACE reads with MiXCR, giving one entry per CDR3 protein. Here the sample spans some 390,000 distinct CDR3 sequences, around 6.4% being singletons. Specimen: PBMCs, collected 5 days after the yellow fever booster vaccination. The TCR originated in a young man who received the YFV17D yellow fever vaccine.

CDR3 residues: CAITGTGGDTEAFF. The CDR3 coding sequence is TGTGCCATCACGGGGACAGGGGGAGACACTGAAGCTTTCTTT. The rearrangement joins TRBV10-3 to TRBJ1-1; 11 nucleotides align to TRBD1. The germline V gene has CDR1 ENHRY and CDR2 SYGVKD. This CDR3 contains 14 residues. J was trimmed by 3 bases and V by 7 bases; bases with no gene match: 4.